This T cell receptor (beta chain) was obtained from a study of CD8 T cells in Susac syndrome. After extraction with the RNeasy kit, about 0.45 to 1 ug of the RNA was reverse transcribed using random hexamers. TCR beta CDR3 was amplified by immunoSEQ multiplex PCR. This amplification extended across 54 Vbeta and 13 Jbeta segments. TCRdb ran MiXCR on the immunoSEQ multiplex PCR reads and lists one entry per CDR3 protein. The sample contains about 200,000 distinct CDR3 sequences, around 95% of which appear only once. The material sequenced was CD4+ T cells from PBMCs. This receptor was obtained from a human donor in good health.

The CDR3 DNA sequence: TGCAGTGCTAGTTCGGGGTTAGAGACCCAGTACTTC. This gives the protein CSASSGLETQYF. The chain links TRBV20-1 to TRBJ2-5, with D possibly TRBD2 on 5 matching bases. There are 12 residues in the CDR3. Trimming took 3 bases from V and 4 from J, leaving 9 bases between them. The V gene's germline CDR1 is DFQATT and CDR2 SNEGSKA (reference sequence).